The 25 T cell receptor beta chains presented below share a single source sample, sequenced in a study of T cell responses to AZD1222 COVID-19 vaccine. The data were produced by immunoSEQ multiplex PCR, yet TCRdb's version contains in-frame clones alone and is incomplete. The sample yields some 120,000 clones, 86% seen once. The sample consisted of peripheral blood, taken on day 0 of AZD1222 vaccination. The receptor source for this set is an adult in good health.

The chain carries TRBV6-5 and TRBJ1-3; D is uncertain. This CDR3 spans 14 amino acids. CDR1 and CDR2 (germline): MNHEY, SVGAGI. V dropped 2 bases and J dropped 2 bases, with 7 bases sitting between them. CDR3 nucleotide sequence: TGTGCCAGCAGTTACGCAAAACCTGGAAACACCATATATTTT. Translating gives CASSYAKPGNTIYF.

V and J are TRBV13 and TRBJ2-7, with D maybe TRBD1 (6 bases). The CDR3 extends over 13 amino acids. CDR1 is PRHDT, CDR2 FYEKMQ, per germline (reference sequence). Trimming stripped 5 bases from V and 1 base from J, with 9 bases between. CDR3 in amino acids: CASSPDSSYEQYF. In DNA, the CDR3 is TGTGCCAGCAGCCCGGACAGTTCCTACGAGCAGTACTTC.

This chain uses TRBV2 with TRBJ2-2; the D is unclear. Trimming pared 7 bases from V and 3 bases from J, leaving 9 bases between. CDR3 length: 13 amino acids. Germline-derived CDR1 and CDR2 are SNHLY and FYNNEI. CDR3 sequence: CASIQDYTGELFF. CDR3 DNA sequence: TGTGCCAGCATTCAGGATTACACCGGGGAGCTGTTTTTT.

The genes are TRBV16 and TRBJ1-5; perhaps TRBD1 as D (5 bases). The CDR3 contains 14 residues. The V gene's germline CDR1 is KGHSY and CDR2 FQNENV. Trimming cost V 2 bases and J 7 bases, with 12 bases left between them. CDR3 sequence reads: CASSQGGGGQPQHF. CDR3 sequence (DNA): TGTGCCAGCAGCCAAGGGGGGGGTGGACAGCCCCAGCATTTT.

This chain connects TRBV7-2 to TRBJ1-5; perhaps TRBD1 as D (5 bases). This CDR3 comprises 13 residues. V was shortened by 4 bases and J by 3 bases, with 7 bases between the two germline ends. Germline V lookup: CDR1 SGHTA, CDR2 FQGNSA. The CDR3 region has the DNA TGTGCCAGCAGCTACGGGACCAATCAGCCCCAGCATTTT. Residues: CASSYGTNQPQHF.

This clone was seen once. V gene TRBV5-1 combines with J gene TRBJ2-2, with TRBD1 matching 8 bases. The V gene end was trimmed by 5 bases and the J gene end by 5 bases; junction bases not matched to a gene: 8. Per the germline V gene, CDR1 is SGHRS and CDR2 is YFSETQ. CDR3 length: 15 residues. CDR3 loop: CASRGGTGGTGELFF. As DNA, the CDR3 is TGCGCCAGCAGAGGGGGGACAGGTGGTACCGGGGAGCTGTTTTTT.

V is TRBV6-5 and J is TRBJ2-7, with a weak D call TRBD1 (6 bases). In germline, CDR1 is MNHEY, CDR2 SVGAGI. V was clipped by 8 bases and J by 3 bases, with 17 bases between them. The CDR3 has 14 amino acids. CDR3 amino acids: CASHPGQGIYEQYF. CDR3 in DNA: TGTGCCAGCCACCCGGGACAAGGCATCTACGAGCAGTACTTC.

This clone was seen only once. The V gene is TRBV18, the J gene TRBJ2-1, with TRBD2 matching 10 bases. Germline CDR1 and CDR2: KGHSH and LQKENI. V shed 0 bases and J 5 bases; nucleotides not matched to a gene: 7. The CDR3 is 17 residues long. The CDR3 DNA follows: TGTGCCAGCTCACCACCGTCCCCCGGGACTAGCGACAATGAGCAGTTCTTC. Encoded protein: CASSPPSPGTSDNEQFF. Supplemented by reference TRBV18 and TRBJ2-1, the full variable domain reads NAGVMQNPRHLVRRRGQEARLRCSPMKGHSHVYWYRQLPEEGLKFMVYLQKENIIDESGMPKERFSAEFPKEGPSILRIQQVVRGDSAAYFCASSPPSPGTSDNEQFFGPGTRLTVL.

This chain joins TRBV19 and TRBJ1-5, with no clear D. V lost 2 bases, J lost 1 base, and 3 bases lay in between. Germline V CDR1 and CDR2: LNHDA, SQIVND (reference sequence). The CDR3 has 13 amino acids. The CDR3 loop reads CASSIQSNQPQHF. The CDR3 DNA is TGTGCCAGTAGTATACAGAGCAATCAGCCCCAGCATTTT. The variable domain in full, completed from reference TRBV19 and TRBJ1-5, reads DGGITQSPKYLFRKEGQNVTLSCEQNLNHDAMYWYRQDPGQGLRLIYYSQIVNDFQKGDIAEGYSVSREKKESFPLTVTSAQKNPTAFYLCASSIQSNQPQHFGDGTRLSIL.

V is TRBV21-1 and J is TRBJ1-1; no DNA check was done on the table's D call, TRBD1. TRBV21-1 is recorded as a pseudogene. There are 13 residues in the CDR3. Written as DNA, the CDR3 is TGTGCCAGCAGCAATGTCAGGTGGACTGAAGCTTTCTTT. As protein: CASSNVRWTEAFF.

The V and J genes are TRBV6-5 and TRBJ1-5; 10 bases align to TRBD1. The germline gives CDR1 MNHEY, CDR2 SVGAGI. The junction had 8 bases not matched to a gene; V was cut back by 6 bases and J by 6 bases. CDR3 length equals 15 residues. CDR3 sequence: CASSRDRGGSQPQHF. As DNA, the CDR3 is TGTGCCAGCAGCCGGGACAGGGGCGGTAGTCAGCCCCAGCATTTT.

J is TRBJ2-5 and V is TRBV2, with 7 bases fitting TRBD2. Losses at the gene ends were 8 bases for V and 2 bases for J; bases not matched to a gene: 5. There are 13 residues in the CDR3. CDR1 and CDR2 (germline): SNHLY, FYNNEI. CDR3 DNA sequence: TGTGCCAGCCCTAGCGGACGTCAAGAGACCCAGTACTTC. It translates to CASPSGRQETQYF.

The chain combines TRBV4-2 with TRBJ1-5, with 8 positions matching TRBD1. Looked up from germline, CDR1 is LGHNA and CDR2 is YNFKEQ. Trimming cost V 0 bases and J 5 bases; bases outside gene matches: 6. The CDR3 covers 16 residues. The CDR3 DNA is TGTGCCAGCAGCCAAGAGTTGACAGGGGCCTATCAGCCCCAGCATTTT. Its protein product is CASSQELTGAYQPQHF.

The rearrangement uses TRBV25-1 and TRBJ2-1, with TRBD2 matching over 9 bases. The CDR3 sequence is 16 residues long. Germline lookup yields CDR1 MGHDK and CDR2 SYGVNS. Trimming at V came to 2 bases and at J to 7 bases, leaving 9 bases not matched to a gene. In DNA, the CDR3 is TGTGCCAGCAGTGAAGGAGGCGGACTAGCGCGAAATGAGCAGTTCTTC. Its protein is CASSEGGGLARNEQFF.

This clone was seen many times. The chain combines TRBV7-2 with TRBJ2-1; 10 bases match TRBD1. Looked up from germline, CDR1 is SGHTA and CDR2 is FQGNSA. V shed 4 bases, J shed 8 bases, and the junction held 8 bases outside the gene matches. This CDR3 has 15 residues. CDR3 DNA sequence: TGTGCCAGCAGCTCGACAGGGGGCGCTGGGGATGAGCAGTTCTTC. The encoded protein is CASSSTGGAGDEQFF.

The gene calls are TRBV7-2 and TRBJ2-1; 8 bases are a match to TRBD2. Trimming took 1 base from V and 6 from J; bases not matched to a gene: 8. The CDR3 loop spans 16 amino acids. CDR1 is SGHTA, CDR2 FQGNSA, per germline. Here the CDR3 reads CASSLVYAGGVNEQFF. Written as DNA, the CDR3 is TGTGCCAGCAGCTTAGTTTACGCGGGAGGTGTCAATGAGCAGTTCTTC.

This rearrangement joins TRBV7-9 to TRBJ2-1; D gene ambiguous. CDR3 length equals 16 residues. Germline values: CDR1 SEHNR, CDR2 FQNEAQ (reference sequence). Trimming pared 3 bases from V and 2 bases from J, leaving 14 bases between. CDR3 in DNA: TGTGCCAGCAGCTTGCGTCGAACCGCAACCTACAATGAGCAGTTCTTC. It translates to CASSLRRTATYNEQFF.

The V and J genes are TRBV10-3 and TRBJ1-5, with D maybe TRBD1 (6 bases). Germline V gene data show CDR1 as ENHRY and CDR2 as SYGVKD. V was clipped by 6 bases and J by 0 bases, with 12 bases between them. This CDR3 is 15 amino acids long. Here the CDR3 DNA reads TGTGCCATCAGGGCGACAGGTTATAGCAATCAGCCCCAGCATTTT. Its translation is CAIRATGYSNQPQHF.

V is TRBV30 and J is TRBJ2-5, with 7 bases lining up with TRBD1. J was trimmed by 6 bases and V by 5 bases; bases with no gene match: 9. This CDR3 is 13 amino acids long. The V gene's germline CDR1 is GTSNPN and CDR2 SVGIG (reference sequence). CDR3 loop: CAWGEGQRQTQYF. The CDR3 DNA is TGTGCCTGGGGAGAGGGACAGAGACAGACCCAGTACTTC.

The chain couples TRBV4-3 to TRBJ2-4; D gene uncertain. There are 11 residues in the CDR3. Per the germline V gene, CDR1 is LGHNA and CDR2 is YSLEER. V lost 3 bases, J lost 8 bases, and 5 bases lay in between. This CDR3 is CASSHGYIQYF. CDR3 DNA: TGCGCCAGCAGCCACGGGTACATTCAGTACTTC.

The chain links TRBV21-1 to TRBJ2-2; the table's D call of TRBD2 was not tested on the DNA. TRBV21-1 is an annotated pseudogene. CDR3 size: 20 residues. As DNA, the CDR3 is TGTGCCAGCAGCAAAGCGGGGGTTGACGGGCTAGCGGGATCAACCGGGGAGCTGTTTTTT. Protein product: CASSKAGVDGLAGSTGELFF.

This sequence joins TRBV29-1 and TRBJ2-1, with D possibly being TRBD1 or TRBD2 (5 bases each). The length of the CDR3 is 14 residues. Trimming stripped 5 bases from V and 6 bases from J, with 17 bases between. The germline V gene encodes CDR1 SQVTM and CDR2 ANQGSEA. CDR3 sequence reads: CSVRTGTASNEQFF. The DNA for the CDR3 is TGCAGCGTTAGGACCGGGACCGCTAGCAATGAGCAGTTCTTC.

This clone was seen a handful of times. The V and J genes are TRBV12-3 or TRBV12-4 and TRBJ2-3, with D possibly being TRBD2 (5 bases). Trimming pared 1 base from V and 6 bases from J, leaving 8 bases between. The CDR3 extends over 13 amino acids. DNA for the CDR3: TGTGCCAGCAGTTTAGGCGAGCGGGATACGCAGTATTTT. It translates to CASSLGERDTQYF.

This chain uses TRBV6-2 or TRBV6-3 with TRBJ2-1, with 9 bases identical to TRBD2. Germline V gene data show CDR1 as MNHEY and CDR2 as SVGEGT. The CDR3 totals 16 residues. J lost 3 bases, V lost 0 bases, and 3 bases had no gene match. The CDR3 region is CASSYSTREGYNEQFF. The CDR3 DNA is TGTGCCAGCAGTTACTCGACGCGGGAGGGCTACAATGAGCAGTTCTTC.

The chain employs TRBV2 and TRBJ2-2; possibly TRBD2 for D (5 bases). Germline lookup yields CDR1 SNHLY and CDR2 FYNNEI. The CDR3 extends over 14 amino acids. V was shortened by 6 bases and J by 0 bases, with 8 bases between the two germline ends. CDR3 residues: CASRRGSNTGELFF. The CDR3 DNA reads as TGTGCCAGCAGACGGGGTTCGAACACCGGGGAGCTGTTTTTT.